These 23 T cell receptor beta chains came from one sample sequenced in a study of blood T cell repertoires in COVID-19. Data came from immunoSEQ multiplex PCR; TCRdb stores just in-frame clones and leaves some out. Of around 240,000 clones in the sample, about 88% were seen once. Specimen: peripheral blood. The receptors were sampled from a man aged 35 to 55 with acute or convalescent COVID-19.

This chain links TRBV7-3 with TRBJ2-7; TRBD1 aligns across 10 bases. Per germline, CDR1 SGHTA and CDR2 FQGTGA. Trimming cost V 1 base and J 1 base; bases outside gene matches: 4. The CDR3 runs 16 residues. The CDR3 region is CASSLIGTGVSYEQYF. The CDR3 region has the DNA TGTGCCAGCAGCTTAATTGGGACAGGGGTTTCCTACGAGCAGTACTTC. Using reference TRBV7-3 and TRBJ2-7 for the parts outside the CDR3, the full variable domain is GAGVSQTPSNKVTEKGKYVELRCDPISGHTALYWYRQSLGQGPEFLIYFQGTGAADDSGLPNDRFFAVRPEGSVSTLKIQRTERGDSAVYLCASSLIGTGVSYEQYFGPGTRLTVT.

CDR3 nucleotides: TGCGCCAGCAGCTTGGTGGGACAGGGGGCTATCATGAACACTGAAGCTTTCTTT. Its translation is CASSLVGQGAIMNTEAFF. This chain joins TRBV5-1 and TRBJ1-1, with 12 nucleotides matching TRBD1. In germline, CDR1 is SGHRS, CDR2 YFSETQ. The J segment lost 0 bases and the V segment lost 0 bases, leaving 6 bases of the junction unmatched. CDR3 size: 18 residues.

The CDR3 loop is CASSLVGGQGTDTQYF. The CDR3, as DNA: TGTGCCAGCAGCTTAGTCGGAGGCCAGGGGACAGATACGCAGTATTTT. This chain connects TRBV7-6 to TRBJ2-3; TRBD1 is a possible D gene (6 bases). The CDR3 has 16 residues. Germline V CDR1 and CDR2: SGHVS, FNYEAQ. The V and J ends lost 1 base and 3 bases respectively, with 14 bases between them. Looking up the rest from reference TRBV7-6 and TRBJ2-3 gives the full variable domain: GAGVSQSPRYKVTKRGQDVALRCDPISGHVSLYWYRQALGQGPEFLTYFNYEAQQDKSGLPNDRFSAERPEGSISTLTIQRTEQRDSAMYRCASSLVGGQGTDTQYFGPGTRLTVL.

The V and J genes are TRBV7-2 and TRBJ1-5; the D is unclear. The V and J ends lost 3 bases and 4 bases respectively, with 13 bases between them. The germline CDR1 and CDR2 sequences are SGHTA and FQGNSA. The length of the CDR3 is 15 residues. Here the CDR3 DNA reads TGTGCCAGCAGCTTCTCGGCAGGTAGGAATCAGCCCCAGCATTTT. As protein: CASSFSAGRNQPQHF.

This chain connects TRBV18 to TRBJ2-7; 10 bases agree with TRBD1. With 5 bases clipped from V and 6 bases from J, the junction kept 4 bases outside the gene matches. The germline V gene has CDR1 KGHSH and CDR2 LQKENI. The CDR3 extends over 13 amino acids. The CDR3 DNA sequence: TGTGCCAGCTCAACCGGGACAGGGGCCGAGCAGTACTTC. Its translation is CASSTGTGAEQYF.

This clone appeared once. The CDR3, as DNA: TGTGCCAGCAGTCCTCAAGGGGGTCCTCATATCTATGGCTACACCTTC. Translating it yields CASSPQGGPHIYGYTF. The chain links TRBV7-2 to TRBJ1-2, with D maybe TRBD1 (6 bases). Trimming shortened V by 6 bases and J by 4 bases, and 21 bases separated the two germline ends. Germline V lookup: CDR1 SGHTA, CDR2 FQGNSA. There are 16 residues in the CDR3. The whole variable domain, filled in from reference TRBV7-2 and TRBJ1-2, reads GAGVSQSPSNKVTEKGKDVELRCDPISGHTALYWYRQSLGQGLEFLIYFQGNSAPDKSGLPSDRFSAERTGGSVSTLTIQRTQQEDSAVYLCASSPQGGPHIYGYTFGSGTRLTVV.

J is TRBJ1-2 and V is TRBV30; TRBD1 aligns across 9 bases. This CDR3 is built from 13 residues. V shed 3 bases and J 4 bases; nucleotides not matched to a gene: 3. Germline V gene data show CDR1 as GTSNPN and CDR2 as SVGIG (reference sequence). The CDR3 loop is CAWSTGGPYGYTF. Written as DNA, the CDR3 is TGTGCCTGGAGCACAGGGGGCCCCTATGGCTACACCTTC.

V gene TRBV12-3 or TRBV12-4 combines with J gene TRBJ1-1; no firm D call. The CDR3 is 13 residues long. V was cut by 4 bases and J by 5 bases, with 11 bases left in between. The CDR3 DNA reads as TGTGCCAGCAGTTGGCAGGTGACAACTGAAGCTTTCTTT. Residues: CASSWQVTTEAFF.

This chain uses TRBV6-2 or TRBV6-3 with TRBJ1-2; D is unclear. Germline V gene data show CDR1 as MNHEY and CDR2 as SVGEGT. Trimming stripped 5 bases from V and 2 bases from J, with 12 bases between. This CDR3 spans 14 amino acids. The CDR3 nucleotides read TGTGCCAGCAGTAATAGAGTTTCCAACTATGGCTACACCTTC. Translating it yields CASSNRVSNYGYTF.

The rearrangement joins TRBV28 to TRBJ2-1; 7 positions agree with TRBD2. The V gene end was trimmed by 7 bases and the J gene end by 4 bases; junction bases not matched to a gene: 10. The CDR3 contains 15 residues. CDR1 and CDR2 from the germline V gene are MDHEN and SYDVKM. This CDR3 reads CASISGTKVYNEQFF. The CDR3 DNA follows: TGTGCCAGCATCTCCGGGACTAAAGTTTACAATGAGCAGTTCTTC.

The chain couples TRBV15 to TRBJ2-7; D possibly corresponds to TRBD1 (5 bases). The germline gives CDR1 LNHNV, CDR2 YYDKDF (reference sequence). The CDR3 length is 15 residues. Trimming shortened V by 0 bases and J by 1 base, and 10 bases separated the two germline ends. The CDR3 nucleotides read TGTGCCACCAGCAGAGATACAGGCCCTTCCTACGAGCAGTACTTC. Translation gives CATSRDTGPSYEQYF.

A few counts support this clone. Here the CDR3 reads CASSYSPLERATEAFF. CDR3 DNA: TGTGCCAGCAGTTACTCGCCCTTGGAGAGGGCCACTGAAGCTTTCTTT. This rearrangement joins TRBV6-2 or TRBV6-3 to TRBJ1-1, with no clear D. With 0 bases removed from V and 4 bases from J, the gap between germline ends came to 15 bases. This CDR3 region has 16 residues. CDR1 is MNHEY and CDR2 is SVGEGT in the germline V gene.

This chain connects TRBV7-3 to TRBJ2-1, with 8 positions matching TRBD2. The CDR3 totals 16 residues. Germline CDR1 SGHTA, CDR2 FQGTGA. The trim removed 2 bases at V and 7 bases at J, leaving 10 bases unmatched. In DNA form, the CDR3 reads TGTGCCAGCAGCTTATACGGGGGGGCGATTGTAAATGAGCAGTTCTTC. Translation: CASSLYGGAIVNEQFF.

J is TRBJ2-3 and V is TRBV2; 10 bases map to TRBD2. The CDR3 is made up of 15 amino acids. Germline assignment: CDR1 SNHLY and CDR2 FYNNEI. Unmatched junction bases numbered 4, after V lost 5 bases and J lost 2 bases. The CDR3 here is CASSPSGGNTDTQYF. CDR3 nucleotides: TGTGCCAGCAGTCCTAGCGGGGGAAACACAGATACGCAGTATTTT.

This chain joins TRBV13 and TRBJ2-5, with 11 nucleotides matching TRBD2. This CDR3 has 17 amino acids. V trimming: 3 bases; J trimming: 4 bases; junction bases outside the gene matches: 10. Germline-derived CDR1 and CDR2 are PRHDT and FYEKMQ (reference sequence). The CDR3: CASSFSRSGGALETQYF. In nucleotides, the CDR3 is TGTGCCAGCAGCTTCTCCCGTAGCGGGGGGGCTTTAGAGACCCAGTACTTC.

The rearrangement uses TRBV6-5 and TRBJ2-2; 10 bases are a match to TRBD2. V shed 5 bases and J 5 bases; nucleotides not matched to a gene: 5. This CDR3 comprises 15 residues. The germline V gene has CDR1 MNHEY and CDR2 SVGAGI. In DNA, the CDR3 is TGTGCCAGCAGTCGAACTAGCGGGGCTACCGGGGAGCTGTTTTTT. Its translation: CASSRTSGATGELFF.

The chain combines TRBV3-1 (or the pseudogene TRBV3-2) with TRBJ1-1; D gene ambiguous. The CDR3 spans 16 residues. V gave up 0 bases and J gave up 1 base, with 12 bases separating them. CDR1 LGHDT and CDR2 YNNKEL come from the germline V gene (reference sequence). The CDR3 region has the DNA TGTGCCAGCAGCCAAGAATTGGGCAGCCCGAACACTGAAGCTTTCTTT. Translation gives CASSQELGSPNTEAFF.

The chain carries TRBV5-1 and TRBJ2-3; 7 positions match TRBD1. The CDR3 extends over 14 amino acids. In germline, CDR1 is SGHRS, CDR2 YFSETQ. V dropped 4 bases and J dropped 4; count of bases not matched to a gene: 6. CDR3 nucleotides: TGCGCCAGCAGCAGGGACAGCTCGCCAGATACGCAGTATTTT. Translated, it gives CASSRDSSPDTQYF.

The chain employs TRBV28 and TRBJ1-2; D is possibly TRBD1 (5 bases). Germline loops: CDR1 MDHEN, CDR2 SYDVKM. The ends were cut back, 7 bases at V and 8 bases at J, with 14 bases in the middle. The CDR3 consists of 12 residues. CDR3 loop: CASTVKGEGYTF. DNA of the CDR3: TGTGCCAGCACAGTAAAAGGGGAAGGCTACACCTTC.

The V call is TRBV12-3 or TRBV12-4, the J call TRBJ1-3; D uncertain. Trimming took off 6 bases at V and 3 bases at J, with 9 bases between the two ends. The CDR3 loop spans 13 amino acids. The CDR3 here is CASRISLGNTIYF. The DNA for the CDR3 is TGTGCCAGCAGAATCTCCCTTGGAAACACCATATATTTT.

The V and J genes are TRBV9 and TRBJ1-2; D unresolved. The CDR3 is made up of 16 amino acids. V lost 0 bases, J lost 2 bases, and 14 bases lay in between. Per germline, CDR1 SGDLS and CDR2 YYNGEE. The CDR3 loop reads CASSVGAGLGNYGYTF. The CDR3 DNA is TGTGCCAGCAGCGTAGGTGCAGGCCTCGGAAACTATGGCTACACCTTC. Full variable domain (remainder filled in from reference TRBV9 and TRBJ1-2): DSGVTQTPKHLITATGQRVTLRCSPRSGDLSVYWYQQSLDQGLQFLIQYYNGEERAKGNILERFSAQQFPDLHSELNLSSLELGDSALYFCASSVGAGLGNYGYTFGSGTRLTVV.

V gene TRBV19 combines with J gene TRBJ1-1; 7 bases are a match to TRBD1. The CDR3 spans 14 residues. The V gene end was trimmed by 10 bases and the J gene end by 2 bases; junction bases not matched to a gene: 10. Germline CDR1 LNHDA, CDR2 SQIVND (reference sequence). CDR3 amino acids: CAIQPGTANTEAFF. The CDR3 DNA reads TGTGCCATACAACCAGGGACAGCAAACACTGAAGCTTTCTTT.

This rearrangement joins TRBV5-1 to TRBJ1-6, with 12 bases lining up with TRBD1. Unmatched junction bases numbered 6, after V lost 4 bases and J lost 10 bases. The CDR3 extends over 15 amino acids. Germline lookup yields CDR1 SGHRS and CDR2 YFSETQ. This chain's CDR3 is CASSQTGTGGSPLHF. For the CDR3, the DNA is TGCGCCAGCAGCCAGACCGGGACAGGGGGCTCACCCCTCCACTTT.